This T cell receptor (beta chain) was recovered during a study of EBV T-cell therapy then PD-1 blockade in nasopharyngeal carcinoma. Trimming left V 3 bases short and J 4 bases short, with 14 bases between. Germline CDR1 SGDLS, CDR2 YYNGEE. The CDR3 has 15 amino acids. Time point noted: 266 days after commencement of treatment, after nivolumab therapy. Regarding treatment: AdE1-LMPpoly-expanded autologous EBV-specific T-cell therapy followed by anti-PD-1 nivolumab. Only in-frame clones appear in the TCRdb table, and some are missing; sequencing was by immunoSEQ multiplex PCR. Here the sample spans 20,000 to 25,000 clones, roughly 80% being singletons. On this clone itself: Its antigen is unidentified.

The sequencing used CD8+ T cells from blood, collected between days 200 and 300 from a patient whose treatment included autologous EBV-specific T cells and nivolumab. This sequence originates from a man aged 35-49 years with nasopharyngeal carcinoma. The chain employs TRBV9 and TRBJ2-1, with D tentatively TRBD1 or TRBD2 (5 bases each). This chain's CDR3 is CASSGWDGAYNEQFF. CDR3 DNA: TGTGCCAGCAGCGGTTGGGACGGTGCTTACAATGAGCAGTTCTTC. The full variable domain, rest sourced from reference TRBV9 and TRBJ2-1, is DSGVTQTPKHLITATGQRVTLRCSPRSGDLSVYWYQQSLDQGLQFLIQYYNGEERAKGNILERFSAQQFPDLHSELNLSSLELGDSALYFCASSGWDGAYNEQFFGPGTRLTVL.